The entry below describes one TCR beta chain. Antigen: not known. The entry originates in a study of CXCR3-negative and CXCR3-positive naive CD8 T cells. This CDR3 is 16 amino acids long. Per the germline V gene, CDR1 is LNHNV and CDR2 is YYDKDF (reference sequence). TRB cDNA was prepared as libraries by UMI-labeled 5' RACE. TCRdb reprocessed the 5' RACE reads, keeping one entry per CDR3 protein, no DNA. Its table lists about 50,000 distinct CDR3 sequences. Broader study findings: Partly lower CXCR3 expression followed cryopreservation, and most assays relied on fresh PBMCs. Diversity in memory CD8+ cells fell much lower than the comparably high levels seen in both naive subsets. Naive CXCR3-positive and CXCR3-negative cells shared similar TRBV-TRBJ usage, unlike memory cells. CXCR3-positive naive cells had TRB CDR3s that were more hydrophobic than CXCR3-negative naive cells had.

Every subset of CD8+ T cells was sorted in triplicate at under 350,000 cells each. This chain links TRBV15 with TRBJ2-2; TCRdb outputs TRBD2, but without DNA this stays unchecked. The material sequenced was naive CXCR3+ CD8+ T cells from blood. Specified subset: CD45RO-CCR7+CD27+CD95- naive CD8+ T cells expressing CXCR3 (TNR3+). The clonotype comes from a human donor in good health. Some clones in this sample may be carry-over from other donors' samples. The CDR3 here is CATSRDRRARDGELFF.